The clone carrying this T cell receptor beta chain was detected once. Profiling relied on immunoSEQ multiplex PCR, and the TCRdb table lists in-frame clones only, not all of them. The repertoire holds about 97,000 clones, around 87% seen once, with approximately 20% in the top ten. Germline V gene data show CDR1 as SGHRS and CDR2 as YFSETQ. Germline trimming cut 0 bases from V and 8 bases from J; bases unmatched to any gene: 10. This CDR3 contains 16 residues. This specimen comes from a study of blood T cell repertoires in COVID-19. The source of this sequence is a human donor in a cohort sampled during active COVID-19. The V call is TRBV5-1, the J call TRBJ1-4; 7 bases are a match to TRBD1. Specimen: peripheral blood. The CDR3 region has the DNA TGCGCCAGCAGCTTGGCCGGCGACAGGGATAACGAAAAACTGTTTTTT. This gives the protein CASSLAGDRDNEKLFF.